Listed below are T cell receptor beta chains from one sample, sequenced in a study of CD8 T cells in Susac syndrome. MiXCR, run by TCRdb on the immunoSEQ multiplex PCR reads, gives a single entry per CDR3 protein. Of about 290,000 distinct CDR3 sequences listed, around 91% were seen once; the top ten hold around 0.2%. The sequenced sample consisted of CD8+ T cells from PBMCs. The receptors shown here come from a human donor with multiple sclerosis. Each CDR3 is given with its conserved first and last residue. The D gene is left open where the match is weak. Size tells how often a clone was seen (once, few, many) or the class of an expanded clone, and some rows leave it out.

clone_size: -
j_call: TRBJ1-2
d_call: -
v_call: TRBV20-1
cdr3_aa: CSALGRGELYGYTF
cdr3_nt: TGCAGTGCTCTAGGACGGGGGGAACTCTATGGCTACACCTTC

clone_size: -
j_call: TRBJ2-7
d_call: TRBD1
v_call: TRBV19
cdr3_aa: CASSMGQGVDYEQYF
cdr3_nt: TGTGCCAGTAGTATGGGACAGGGGGTCGACTACGAGCAGTACTTC

clone_size: few
j_call: TRBJ2-1
d_call: -
v_call: TRBV27
cdr3_aa: CASRGLSSYNEQFF
cdr3_nt: TGTGCCAGCAGGGGCCTTAGCTCCTACAATGAGCAGTTCTTC

clone_size: -
j_call: TRBJ2-1
d_call: TRBD2
v_call: TRBV15
cdr3_aa: CATDGSGRSGANEQFF
cdr3_nt: TGTGCCACCGACGGAAGCGGGAGATCGGGGGCGAATGAGCAGTTCTTC

clone_size: -
j_call: TRBJ2-3
d_call: TRBD2
v_call: TRBV6-5
cdr3_aa: CASSYSSGGEGTDTQYF
cdr3_nt: TGTGCCAGCAGTTACTCCTCGGGAGGGGAGGGTACAGATACGCAGTATTTT

clone_size: -
j_call: TRBJ2-1
d_call: -
v_call: TRBV7-2
cdr3_aa: CASSSTGEQFF
cdr3_nt: TGTGCCAGCAGCTCCACCGGGGAGCAGTTCTTC

clone_size: -
j_call: TRBJ2-2
d_call: -
v_call: TRBV15
cdr3_aa: CATSREGLATGELFF
cdr3_nt: TGTGCCACCAGCAGAGAAGGCCTCGCAACCGGGGAGCTGTTTTTT

clone_size: -
j_call: TRBJ1-1
d_call: -
v_call: TRBV4-2
cdr3_aa: CASSQDPGRVGKTEAFF
cdr3_nt: TGTGCCAGCAGCCAAGATCCGGGCAGGGTGGGGAAGACTGAAGCTTTCTTT

clone_size: -
j_call: TRBJ2-7
d_call: -
v_call: TRBV7-8
cdr3_aa: CASSLERISYSYEQYF
cdr3_nt: TGTGCCAGCAGCTTAGAGAGGATCAGTTACTCCTACGAGCAGTACTTC

clone_size: once
j_call: TRBJ2-3
d_call: -
v_call: TRBV2
cdr3_aa: CASSESAGVTDTQYF
cdr3_nt: TGTGCCAGCAGTGAATCGGCAGGTGTTACAGATACGCAGTATTTT

clone_size: -
j_call: TRBJ2-7
d_call: -
v_call: TRBV30
cdr3_aa: CAWSPGRTYEQYF
cdr3_nt: TGTGCCTGGAGTCCGGGACGCACCTACGAGCAGTACTTC

clone_size: -
j_call: TRBJ2-7
d_call: TRBD1
v_call: TRBV10-3
cdr3_aa: CAISEPGQGAEQYF
cdr3_nt: TGTGCCATCAGTGAGCCGGGACAGGGGGCCGAGCAGTACTTC

clone_size: -
j_call: TRBJ2-7
d_call: TRBD2
v_call: TRBV6-2/TRBV6-3
cdr3_aa: CASSRVAGPYYEQYF
cdr3_nt: TGTGCCAGCTCGCGGGTAGCGGGTCCCTATTACGAGCAGTACTTC

clone_size: -
j_call: TRBJ2-7
d_call: TRBD1
v_call: TRBV5-1
cdr3_aa: CASSFYRGPSYEQYF
cdr3_nt: TGCGCCAGCAGTTTTTACAGGGGGCCCTCCTACGAGCAGTACTTC

clone_size: -
j_call: TRBJ2-6
d_call: -
v_call: TRBV28
cdr3_aa: CASEASGANVLTF
cdr3_nt: TGTGCCAGCGAAGCCTCTGGGGCCAACGTCCTGACTTTC

clone_size: -
j_call: TRBJ1-2
d_call: -
v_call: TRBV4-1
cdr3_aa: CASSLTGEDYYGYTF
cdr3_nt: TGCGCCAGCAGCCTGACGGGCGAGGATTACTATGGCTACACCTTC

clone_size: -
j_call: TRBJ2-1
d_call: -
v_call: TRBV5-1
cdr3_aa: CASSLYSGDNEQFF
cdr3_nt: TGCGCCAGCAGCTTGTATAGCGGAGACAATGAGCAGTTCTTC

clone_size: -
j_call: TRBJ2-1
d_call: TRBD2
v_call: TRBV5-6
cdr3_aa: CASSLGLAANNEQFF
cdr3_nt: TGTGCCAGCAGCTTGGGGCTAGCGGCAAACAATGAGCAGTTCTTC

clone_size: -
j_call: TRBJ2-4
d_call: TRBD1
v_call: TRBV7-9
cdr3_aa: CASSSGTGDGIQYF
cdr3_nt: TGTGCCAGCAGCTCCGGGACAGGGGATGGCATTCAGTACTTC

clone_size: -
j_call: TRBJ1-1
d_call: -
v_call: TRBV7-9
cdr3_aa: CASSLGQMTEAFF
cdr3_nt: TGTGCCAGCAGCTTGGGACAAATGACTGAAGCTTTCTTT

clone_size: -
j_call: TRBJ2-1
d_call: -
v_call: TRBV19
cdr3_aa: CASSILGFGANNEQFF
cdr3_nt: TGTGCCAGTAGTATTCTAGGCTTTGGGGCTAACAATGAGCAGTTCTTC

clone_size: -
j_call: TRBJ2-3
d_call: TRBD2
v_call: TRBV4-3
cdr3_aa: CASSQPGTSGSVTDTQYF
cdr3_nt: TGCGCCAGCAGCCAGCCCGGGACTAGCGGGAGCGTTACCGATACGCAGTATTTT